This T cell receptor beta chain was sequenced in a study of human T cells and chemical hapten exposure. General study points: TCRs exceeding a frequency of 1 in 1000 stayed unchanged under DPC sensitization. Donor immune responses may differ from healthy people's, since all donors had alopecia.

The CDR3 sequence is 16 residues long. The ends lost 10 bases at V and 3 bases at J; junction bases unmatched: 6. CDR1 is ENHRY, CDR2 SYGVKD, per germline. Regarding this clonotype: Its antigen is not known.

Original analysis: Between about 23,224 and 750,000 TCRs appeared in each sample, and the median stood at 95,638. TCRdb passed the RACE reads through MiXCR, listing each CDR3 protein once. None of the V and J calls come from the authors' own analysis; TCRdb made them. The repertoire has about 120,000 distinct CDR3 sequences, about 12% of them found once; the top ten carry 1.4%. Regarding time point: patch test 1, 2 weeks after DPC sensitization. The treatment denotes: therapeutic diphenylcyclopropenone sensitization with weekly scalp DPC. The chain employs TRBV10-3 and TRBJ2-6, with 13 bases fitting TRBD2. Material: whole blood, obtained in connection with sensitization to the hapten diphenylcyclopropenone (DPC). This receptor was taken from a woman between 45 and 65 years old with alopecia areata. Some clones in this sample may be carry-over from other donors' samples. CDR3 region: CATGLAGEFGANVLTF. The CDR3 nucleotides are TGTGCCACCGGACTAGCGGGAGAGTTTGGGGCCAACGTCCTGACTTTC.